One TCR beta chain is described in this entry. Its antigen is as yet unknown. Researchers ran the PCR with 60 Vbeta and 13 Jbeta primers. Using immunoSEQ multiplex PCR, the repertoire was profiled, and TCRdb retains in-frame clones only, with some absent. The repertoire holds around 140,000 clones, with over 65% as singletons. These data originate in a study of cytomegalovirus exposure and HLA in healthy donors. Study observations and caveats: The classifier was said to identify cytomegalovirus status with high specificity and sensitivity. 87-base-pair reads could not separate some V segments, including TRBV6-2 and TRBV6-3.

The CDR3 runs 13 residues. Trimming removed 1 base at V and 3 bases at J, with 7 bases between. CDR1 and CDR2 from the germline V gene are SGHAT and FQNNGV. The V gene is TRBV11-2, the J gene TRBJ2-7; D is unresolved. The source material was PBMCs. This sequence originates from a female donor in good health and CMV-seronegative. CDR3 sequence reads: CASSLGIGYEQYF. For the CDR3, the DNA is TGTGCCAGCAGCTTAGGTATCGGCTACGAGCAGTACTTC.